One T cell receptor (beta chain) is described in this entry. What it recognizes is unknown. This sample is part of a study of shared clonotypes between healthy human individuals. Study background: Each donor contributed plates that comprised three CD4 naive, three CD4 memory, two CD8 naive and one CD8 memory. Notes on the study in general: Even with large depth, rarefaction showed that sorted-subset sequencing was incomplete.

Terminally differentiated effector memory CD45RA+ cells were excluded by CCR7 positive selection of CD45RO-negative cells. An assay was performed, and its level was deep. Per the authors' pipeline: With immunoSEQ giving junction-only sequences and no quality scores, filtering differed. Clones were sequenced by immunoSEQ multiplex PCR, and TCRdb holds only the in-frame ones, with some missing. For V, J and clone size, that table is used; D and trimming come from the DNA. The profile shows about 2.2 million clones, 85% to 95% of them singletons. The CDR3 spans 17 residues. V was pared by 4 bases and J by 1 base, with 11 bases of the junction left unmatched. Germline V gene sequence: CDR1 SGDLS, CDR2 YYNGEE.

V gene TRBV9 combines with J gene TRBJ1-1; 9 bases line up with TRBD1. The sequencing input was naive CD8+ T cells from PBMCs. This sequence was found in a man younger than 35 in good health. Some clones in this sample may be carry-over from other donors' samples. The CDR3 DNA sequence: TGTGCCAGCAGCACCAACTACAGGACAGGGGAGAACACTGAAGCTTTCTTT. Translation: CASSTNYRTGENTEAFF.